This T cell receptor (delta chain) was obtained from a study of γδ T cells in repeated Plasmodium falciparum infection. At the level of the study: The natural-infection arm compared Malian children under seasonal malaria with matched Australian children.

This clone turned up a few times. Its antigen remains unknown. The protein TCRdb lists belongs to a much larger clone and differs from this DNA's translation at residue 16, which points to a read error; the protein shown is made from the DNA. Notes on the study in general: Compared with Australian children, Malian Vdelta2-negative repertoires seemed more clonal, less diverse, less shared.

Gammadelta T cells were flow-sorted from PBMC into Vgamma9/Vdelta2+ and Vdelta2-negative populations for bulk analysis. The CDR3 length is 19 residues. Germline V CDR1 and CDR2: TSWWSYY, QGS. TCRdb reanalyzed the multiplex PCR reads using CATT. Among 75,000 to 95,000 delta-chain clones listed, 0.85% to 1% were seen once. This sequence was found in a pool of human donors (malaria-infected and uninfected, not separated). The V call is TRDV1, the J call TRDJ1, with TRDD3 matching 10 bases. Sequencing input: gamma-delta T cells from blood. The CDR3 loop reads CALGETLRLGDLYTDRLIF. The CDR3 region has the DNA TGTGCTCTTGGGGAGACTCTCCGACTGGGGGATCTATACACCGATAGACTCATCTTT.